This TCR beta chain comes out of a study of post-analysis software for immune sequencing data. Findings of the study overall: Higher frequency in patients than in controls was seen for about five TRBV segments, with TRBV5-6, TRBV5-1 and TRBV20-1 among them.

Germline assignment: CDR1 MDHEN and CDR2 SYDVKM. The CDR3 contains 17 residues. V shed 4 bases and J 4 bases; nucleotides not matched to a gene: 13. To note about this clonotype: Antigen specificity is unknown.

The TCR beta cDNA libraries carried unique molecular identifiers. TCRdb re-analysed the PCR reads in MiXCR, keeping a single row per CDR3 protein. The profile covers hundreds of thousands of distinct CDR3 sequences, with over 35% appearing a single time and about 12% taken by the ten largest. Material: blood. The gene calls are TRBV28 and TRBJ2-3, with 8 positions matching TRBD2. This receptor was identified in a girl between 5 and 17 years old with multiple sclerosis. The CDR3 nucleotides read TGTGCCAGCAGTTGCCTTGGGGAGCGGGAGTATTCAGATACGCAGTATTTT. As protein: CASSCLGEREYSDTQYF.